The rows below give T cell receptor beta chains drawn from one sample of a study of radiation and T cells in renal cell carcinoma. The method was immunoSEQ multiplex PCR; TCRdb's version includes in-frame clones alone and lacks a portion of them. The data hold approximately 61,000 clones, with roughly 72% observed a single time. This specimen consisted of blood, obtained from a patient whose treatment included radiotherapy and nephrectomy. The receptors originated from a man in his sixties with renal cell carcinoma. CDR3s include the opening cysteine and the closing phenylalanine or tryptophan. The order of the fields is V gene, J gene, D gene, clone size, CDR3 DNA, CDR3 protein. The D gene is left open where the match is weak. Size values are once, few and many counts, or a class for expanded clones, and some rows have none.

V gene: TRBV4-2
J gene: TRBJ2-4
D gene: NA
clone size: NA
CDR3 DNA: TGTGCCAGCAGCCAAGATCTAGGGGAAGGAGGCAAAAACATTCAGTACTTC
CDR3 protein: CASSQDLGEGGKNIQYF

V gene: TRBV28
J gene: TRBJ2-2
D gene: TRBD1
clone size: NA
CDR3 DNA: TGTGCCAGCAGTGAACAGGGGGCGAGGAACACCGGGGAGCTGTTTTTT
CDR3 protein: CASSEQGARNTGELFF

V gene: TRBV11-2
J gene: TRBJ2-2
D gene: TRBD2
clone size: NA
CDR3 DNA: TGTGCCAGCAGCTTAGATCCTCTAGCGGGGCTCACCGGGGAGCTGTTTTTT
CDR3 protein: CASSLDPLAGLTGELFF

V gene: TRBV9
J gene: TRBJ1-5
D gene: NA
clone size: NA
CDR3 DNA: TGTGCCAGCAGCGTAGGGGTTTTTGGCAATCAGCCCCAGCATTTT
CDR3 protein: CASSVGVFGNQPQHF

V gene: TRBV19
J gene: TRBJ2-7
D gene: NA
clone size: once
CDR3 DNA: TGTGCCAGTAGGGGTCATGGGGTCTACGAGCAGTACTTC
CDR3 protein: CASRGHGVYEQYF

V gene: TRBV21-1
J gene: TRBJ1-1
D gene: NA
clone size: NA
CDR3 DNA: TGTGCCAGCAGCAAACGGGCAAGGACAGGGATCCCGAACACTGAAGCTTTCTTT
CDR3 protein: CASSKRARTGIPNTEAFF

V gene: TRBV19
J gene: TRBJ1-3
D gene: NA
clone size: NA
CDR3 DNA: TGTGCCAGTAGTATTGGGTTACAGGGATCTGGAAACACCATATATTTT
CDR3 protein: CASSIGLQGSGNTIYF

V gene: TRBV10-3
J gene: TRBJ2-7
D gene: NA
clone size: once
CDR3 DNA: TGTGCCATCAGGTCCCTTCGAGGATACGAGCAGTACTTC
CDR3 protein: CAIRSLRGYEQYF

V gene: TRBV6-5
J gene: TRBJ1-5
D gene: NA
clone size: NA
CDR3 DNA: TGTGCCAGCAGGCGGAGTAGGGGTCAGCCCCAGCATTTT
CDR3 protein: CASRRSRGQPQHF

V gene: TRBV6-6
J gene: TRBJ2-5
D gene: TRBD2
clone size: NA
CDR3 DNA: TGTGCCAGCAGTACCGGGACTAGCGTAGAGACCCAGTACTTC
CDR3 protein: CASSTGTSVETQYF

V gene: TRBV5-1
J gene: TRBJ2-5
D gene: NA
clone size: NA
CDR3 DNA: TGCGCCAGCAGCTTGGCCAGAGAAGAGACCCAGTACTTC
CDR3 protein: CASSLAREETQYF

V gene: TRBV30
J gene: TRBJ1-2
D gene: NA
clone size: NA
CDR3 DNA: TGTGCCTGGAGTGCGTCAGGGGTTTATGGCTACACCTTC
CDR3 protein: CAWSASGVYGYTF

V gene: TRBV7-9
J gene: TRBJ1-1
D gene: NA
clone size: NA
CDR3 DNA: TGTGCCAGCAGCTATGTTGGGACTGAAGCTTTCTTT
CDR3 protein: CASSYVGTEAFF

V gene: TRBV7-6
J gene: TRBJ1-3
D gene: NA
clone size: NA
CDR3 DNA: TGTGCCAGCAGCCCGCTAGGACAGTTTGGCTCTGGAAACACCATATATTTT
CDR3 protein: CASSPLGQFGSGNTIYF

V gene: TRBV7-2
J gene: TRBJ2-7
D gene: NA
clone size: NA
CDR3 DNA: TGTGCCAGCAGCTTAGGGCAGGGGAAGGCTGAGCAGTACTTC
CDR3 protein: CASSLGQGKAEQYF

V gene: TRBV7-2
J gene: TRBJ2-1
D gene: TRBD2
clone size: NA
CDR3 DNA: TGTGCCAGCAGCCTCCGGACTAGCGGGGGCCTGGGGGGTGAGCAGTTCTTC
CDR3 protein: CASSLRTSGGLGGEQFF

V gene: TRBV7-3
J gene: TRBJ2-3
D gene: TRBD2
clone size: once
CDR3 DNA: TGTGCCAGCAGCTTAATCGTCCTAGCGGGGCAGTCAGATACGCAGTATTTT
CDR3 protein: CASSLIVLAGQSDTQYF

V gene: TRBV5-6
J gene: TRBJ2-7
D gene: TRBD1
clone size: NA
CDR3 DNA: TGTGCCAGCAGCTGGGACAGGCGCGAGCAGTACTTC
CDR3 protein: CASSWDRREQYF

V gene: TRBV7-9
J gene: TRBJ2-5
D gene: NA
clone size: NA
CDR3 DNA: TGTGCCAGCAGCTTTGATGAGACCCAGTACTTC
CDR3 protein: CASSFDETQYF

V gene: TRBV2
J gene: TRBJ1-5
D gene: NA
clone size: NA
CDR3 DNA: TGTGCCAGCAGTGAAAGGACAGTCCATAGCAATCAGCCCCAGCATTTT
CDR3 protein: CASSERTVHSNQPQHF

V gene: TRBV6-1
J gene: TRBJ2-5
D gene: TRBD1
clone size: NA
CDR3 DNA: TGTGCCAGCAGTGAAGCCCCAGGGGGCCAAGAGACCCAGTACTTC
CDR3 protein: CASSEAPGGQETQYF

V gene: TRBV6-5
J gene: TRBJ2-3
D gene: TRBD2
clone size: once
CDR3 DNA: TGTGCCAGCCGGGGGGGCGGGACAGATACGCAGTATTTT
CDR3 protein: CASRGGGTDTQYF

V gene: TRBV2
J gene: TRBJ2-4
D gene: TRBD1
clone size: NA
CDR3 DNA: TGTGCCAGCAGGCGACAGGGGGCTGAAACCAAAAACATTCAGTACTTC
CDR3 protein: CASRRQGAETKNIQYF

V gene: TRBV27
J gene: TRBJ1-1
D gene: NA
clone size: few
CDR3 DNA: TGTGCCAGCGGACGGAACACTGAAGCTTTCTTT
CDR3 protein: CASGRNTEAFF

V gene: TRBV6-5
J gene: TRBJ1-1
D gene: NA
clone size: few
CDR3 DNA: TGTGCCAGCAGTGAAGCTTATACTGAAGCTTTCTTT
CDR3 protein: CASSEAYTEAFF

V gene: TRBV7-2
J gene: TRBJ2-3
D gene: TRBD2
clone size: NA
CDR3 DNA: TGTGCCAGCAGCCTTATAGCGGGGGGGAAAGATACGCAGTATTTT
CDR3 protein: CASSLIAGGKDTQYF

V gene: TRBV18
J gene: TRBJ1-1
D gene: NA
clone size: NA
CDR3 DNA: TGTGCCAGCTCACCAGGAGGGACGACGGGCACTGAAGCTTTCTTT
CDR3 protein: CASSPGGTTGTEAFF

V gene: TRBV9
J gene: TRBJ1-3
D gene: NA
clone size: NA
CDR3 DNA: TGTGCCAGCAGCGTAGGTGGCCTCTCTGGGCCTGGAAACACCATATATTTT
CDR3 protein: CASSVGGLSGPGNTIYF

V gene: TRBV19
J gene: TRBJ1-1
D gene: NA
clone size: few
CDR3 DNA: TGTGCCAGTAGTATGGGATCGTACACTGAAGCTTTCTTT
CDR3 protein: CASSMGSYTEAFF

V gene: TRBV6-5
J gene: TRBJ1-6
D gene: NA
clone size: NA
CDR3 DNA: TGTGCCAGCAACCTCCGGGATTCACCCCTCCACTTT
CDR3 protein: CASNLRDSPLHF

V gene: TRBV18
J gene: TRBJ1-2
D gene: NA
clone size: NA
CDR3 DNA: TGTGCCAGCTCACCACCGGCAGGGAGGGCGAATGGCTACACCTTC
CDR3 protein: CASSPPAGRANGYTF

V gene: TRBV28
J gene: TRBJ1-4
D gene: TRBD1
clone size: NA
CDR3 DNA: TGTGCCACCGAGGACAGGAGTAGTGAAAAACTGTTTTTT
CDR3 protein: CATEDRSSEKLFF

V gene: TRBV6-5
J gene: TRBJ2-1
D gene: TRBD1
clone size: NA
CDR3 DNA: TGTGCCAGCAGTTACTCGGGACAGGGGTACTACAATGAGCAGTTCTTC
CDR3 protein: CASSYSGQGYYNEQFF

V gene: TRBV11-3
J gene: TRBJ2-6
D gene: NA
clone size: NA
CDR3 DNA: TGTGCCAGCAGCCCCCTTGATGGGGCCAACGTCCTGACTTTC
CDR3 protein: CASSPLDGANVLTF

V gene: TRBV2
J gene: TRBJ2-2
D gene: TRBD1
clone size: once
CDR3 DNA: TGTGCCAGCAGTTCCCAGGGGGAAGACACCGGGGAGCTGTTTTTT
CDR3 protein: CASSSQGEDTGELFF

V gene: TRBV15
J gene: TRBJ2-5
D gene: TRBD2
clone size: NA
CDR3 DNA: TGTGCCACCAGCAGAGACGGCGGGAGGGACCAAGAGACCCAGTACTTC
CDR3 protein: CATSRDGGRDQETQYF

V gene: TRBV10-3
J gene: TRBJ1-5
D gene: TRBD1
clone size: NA
CDR3 DNA: TGTGCCATCAGCGAGATCCTGGACAGGAGAAATCAGCCCCAGCATTTT
CDR3 protein: CAISEILDRRNQPQHF

V gene: TRBV2
J gene: TRBJ2-5
D gene: NA
clone size: NA
CDR3 DNA: TGTGCCAGCAGCACTCAACTGCCCGGTCCAATCCAAGAGACCCAGTACTTC
CDR3 protein: CASSTQLPGPIQETQYF

V gene: TRBV7-2
J gene: TRBJ1-2
D gene: NA
clone size: NA
CDR3 DNA: TGTGCCAGCAGCTCATACGACATACGGGGGCTTGGCTACACCTTC
CDR3 protein: CASSSYDIRGLGYTF

V gene: TRBV10-1
J gene: TRBJ2-5
D gene: NA
clone size: NA
CDR3 DNA: TGCGCCAGCAGTGAGTCTATGACAGCCCAAGAGACCCAGTACTTC
CDR3 protein: CASSESMTAQETQYF

V gene: TRBV10-3
J gene: TRBJ2-7
D gene: NA
clone size: NA
CDR3 DNA: TGTGCCATCAGCGGAGGACTGGAGGTGTACGAGCAGTACTTC
CDR3 protein: CAISGGLEVYEQYF

V gene: TRBV10-3
J gene: TRBJ2-5
D gene: NA
clone size: NA
CDR3 DNA: TGTGCCATCAGGGGGGGGACAGACCGCCAAGAGACCCAGTACTTC
CDR3 protein: CAIRGGTDRQETQYF

V gene: TRBV18
J gene: TRBJ1-5
D gene: NA
clone size: NA
CDR3 DNA: TGTGCCAGCGCGCAGGGGAACAATCAGCCCCAGCATTTT
CDR3 protein: CASAQGNNQPQHF

V gene: TRBV5-1
J gene: TRBJ2-1
D gene: TRBD2
clone size: NA
CDR3 DNA: TGCGCCAGCAGCTTGGCTTTGTTTTCTAGCGGGGGGAACAATGAGCAGTTCTTC
CDR3 protein: CASSLALFSSGGNNEQFF

V gene: TRBV6-1
J gene: TRBJ2-3
D gene: TRBD2
clone size: NA
CDR3 DNA: TGTGCCAGCAGTGAACTAGCGGGAAAAGGAGATACGCAGTATTTT
CDR3 protein: CASSELAGKGDTQYF